The clone carrying this TCR beta chain has a handful of counts. Some clones are missing from TCRdb's copy, which holds only in-frame ones; the method was immunoSEQ multiplex PCR. The table has approximately 250,000 clones, 85% seen once; the top ten hold 4.5% to 5.5%. The sample originates from a study of blood T cell repertoires in COVID-19. The CDR3 is made up of 14 amino acids. Germline CDR1 is MGHRA and CDR2 is YSYEKL. V gave up 0 bases and J gave up 6 bases, with 8 bases separating them. Sequencing input: peripheral blood. The source is a man aged 45 to 65 with COVID-19, enrolled during active disease. The chain uses TRBV4-1 and TRBJ2-2; a possible D gene is TRBD1 (6 bases). The CDR3 DNA reads TGCGCCAGCAGCCAAGAAGGGGGAGCCGGGGAGCTGTTTTTT. It yields the protein CASSQEGGAGELFF.